This TCR beta chain came from a study of sequential checkpoint blockade in melanoma. At the level of the study: DNA from over 80 pretreatment tumor samples underwent TCRβ immunosequencing. More than 20 patients had tumor biopsies before treatment and at week 13.

Method: immunoSEQ multiplex PCR; TCRdb's copy keeps in-frame clones and lacks some. In the table there are 1,400 or so clones, approximately 23% of which are singletons. Judged by abundance, this clone is medium-sized (0.01 to 0.1%). Treatment defined: randomized to nivolumab then ipilimumab (arm A) or the reverse (arm B). This sample comprised tumor tissue (inferred from file names), obtained from a patient given nivolumab and ipilimumab in sequence. The sequence derives from a human donor with melanoma.

The CDR3 nucleotides are TGCGCCAGCAGGTACGAGTGGGCGACTGAAGCTTTCTTT. As protein: CASRYEWATEAFF. The genes are TRBV23-1 and TRBJ1-1, with D hard to call. TRBV23-1 is an ORF; its function is uncertain. This CDR3 has 13 amino acids. The V gene lost 6 bases and the J gene lost 5 bases, with 13 bases spanning the gap.